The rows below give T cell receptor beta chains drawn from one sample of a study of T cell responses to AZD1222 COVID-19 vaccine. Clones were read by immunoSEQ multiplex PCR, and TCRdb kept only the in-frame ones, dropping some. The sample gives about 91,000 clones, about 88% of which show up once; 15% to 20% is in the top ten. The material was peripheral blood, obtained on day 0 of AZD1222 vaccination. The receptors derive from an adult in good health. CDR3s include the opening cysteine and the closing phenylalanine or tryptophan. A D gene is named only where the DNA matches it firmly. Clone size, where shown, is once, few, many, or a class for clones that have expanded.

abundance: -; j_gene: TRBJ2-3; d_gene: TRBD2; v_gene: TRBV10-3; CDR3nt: TGTGCCATCAGAGCGGGGGGTGCTACCTTTTCGACAGATACGCAGTATTTT; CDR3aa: CAIRAGGATFSTDTQYF
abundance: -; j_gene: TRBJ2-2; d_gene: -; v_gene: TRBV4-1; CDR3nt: TGCGCCAGCAGCTCTCCAGGGGCGAACACCGGGGAGCTGTTTTTT; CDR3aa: CASSSPGANTGELFF
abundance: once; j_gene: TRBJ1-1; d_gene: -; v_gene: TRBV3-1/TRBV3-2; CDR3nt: TGTGCCAGCAGCCAAGGGCGGAACACTGAAGCTTTCTTT; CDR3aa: CASSQGRNTEAFF
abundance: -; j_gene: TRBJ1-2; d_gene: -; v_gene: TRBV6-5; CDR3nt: TGTGCCAGCAGCTTGGACAGTTCCTACTATGGCTACACCTTC; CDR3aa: CASSLDSSYYGYTF
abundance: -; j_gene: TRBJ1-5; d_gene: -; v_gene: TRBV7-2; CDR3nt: TGTGCCAGCAGCTTAGTAGGCCAGCCCCAGCATTTT; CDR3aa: CASSLVGQPQHF
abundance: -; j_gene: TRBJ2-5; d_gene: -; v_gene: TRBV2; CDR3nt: TGTGCCAGCAGCAAGGACTGGGAGACCCAGTACTTC; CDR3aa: CASSKDWETQYF
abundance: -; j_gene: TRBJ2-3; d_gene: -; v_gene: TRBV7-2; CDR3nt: TGTGCCAGCAGCTCCCTGGGAGTAGATACGCAGTATTTT; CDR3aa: CASSSLGVDTQYF
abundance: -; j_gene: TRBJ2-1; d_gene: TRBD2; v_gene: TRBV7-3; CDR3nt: TGTGCCAGCAGCTCCAGCGGGGGCGCCCCCAATAAGCAGTTCTTC; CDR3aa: CASSSSGGAPNKQFF
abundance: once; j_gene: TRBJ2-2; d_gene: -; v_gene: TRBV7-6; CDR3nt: TGTGCCAGCAGCTTCGATCCTGGGAACACCGGGGAGCTGTTTTTT; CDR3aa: CASSFDPGNTGELFF
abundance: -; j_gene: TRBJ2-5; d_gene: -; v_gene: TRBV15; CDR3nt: TGTGCCACCAGCAGAGATCCCTTGGGGGAGGAGACCCAGTACTTC; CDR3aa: CATSRDPLGEETQYF
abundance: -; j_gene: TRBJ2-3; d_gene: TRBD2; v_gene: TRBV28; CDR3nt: TGTGCCAGCAGTGACGCGGGGAGGGTCGGAGATACGCAGTATTTT; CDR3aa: CASSDAGRVGDTQYF
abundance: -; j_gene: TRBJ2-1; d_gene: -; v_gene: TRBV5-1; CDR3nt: TGCGCCAGCAGTCCCAGCCCGATTCGGAATGAGCAGTTCTTC; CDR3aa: CASSPSPIRNEQFF
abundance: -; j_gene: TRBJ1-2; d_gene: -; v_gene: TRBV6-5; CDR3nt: TGTGCCAGCAGTTATTACAGGGAGGGGAACTATGGCTACACCTTC; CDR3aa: CASSYYREGNYGYTF
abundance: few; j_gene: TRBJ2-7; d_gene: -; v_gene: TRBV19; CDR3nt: TGTGCCAGTAGTTCAATAACAGGGCGATTTTCCTACGAGCAGTACTTC; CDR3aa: CASSSITGRFSYEQYF
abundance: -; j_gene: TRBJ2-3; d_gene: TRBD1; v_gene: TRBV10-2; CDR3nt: TGCGCCACCGGGCGGGGCAGGGGGCTCACAGATACGCAGTATTTT; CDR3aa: CATGRGRGLTDTQYF
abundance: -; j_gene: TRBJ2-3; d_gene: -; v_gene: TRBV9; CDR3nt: TGTGCCAGCAGCTCCCTCGGAGGATGGTCAGATACGCAGTATTTT; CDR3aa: CASSSLGGWSDTQYF
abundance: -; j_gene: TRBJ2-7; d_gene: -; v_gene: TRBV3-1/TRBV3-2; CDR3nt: TGTGCCAGCAGCTCAAGGGGTGACGAGCAGTACTTC; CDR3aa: CASSSRGDEQYF
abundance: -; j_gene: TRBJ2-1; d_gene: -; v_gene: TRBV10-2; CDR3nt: TGCGCCAGCGGTTACAATGAGCAGTTCTTC; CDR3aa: CASGYNEQFF
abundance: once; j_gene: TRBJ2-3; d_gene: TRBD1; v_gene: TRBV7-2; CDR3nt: TGTGCCTGTACAGGGGGCGCGAGCACAGATACGCAGTATTTT; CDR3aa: CACTGGASTDTQYF
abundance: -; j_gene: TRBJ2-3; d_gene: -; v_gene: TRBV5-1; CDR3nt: TGCGCCAGCAGGGTAGGGAGAGAGGAAGATACGCAGTATTTT; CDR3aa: CASRVGREEDTQYF
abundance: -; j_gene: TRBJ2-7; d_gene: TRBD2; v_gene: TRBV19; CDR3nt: TGTGCCAGTAGTCCCCGGGGACTAGCGGGGGGGAGCTCCTACGAGCAGTACTTC; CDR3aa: CASSPRGLAGGSSYEQYF
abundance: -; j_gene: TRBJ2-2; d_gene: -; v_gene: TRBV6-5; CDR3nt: TGTGCCAGCACCCCCACACGGGACGGGGAGCTGTTTTTT; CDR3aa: CASTPTRDGELFF
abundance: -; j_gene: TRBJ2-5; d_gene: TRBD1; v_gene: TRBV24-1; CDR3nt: TGTGCCACCAGTGCCCTGGGACAGCAAGAGACCCAGTACTTC; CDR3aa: CATSALGQQETQYF
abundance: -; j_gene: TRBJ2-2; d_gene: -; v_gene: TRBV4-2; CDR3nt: TGTGCCAGCAGCCAAGTCGAGGGAGCGGGCACCGGGGAGCTGTTTTTT; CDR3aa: CASSQVEGAGTGELFF